This TCR beta chain was identified during a study of Tregs in tolerant kidney transplant recipients. Data came from immunoSEQ multiplex PCR; TCRdb stores just in-frame clones and leaves some out. The sample carries some 66,000 clones, around nine tenths recorded once. Unstimulated regulatory T cells (CD4+CD25+CD127-), CD4+CD25- non-regulatory cells, CD4 and CD8 cells were FACS-sorted from thawed PBMCs. V dropped 3 bases and J dropped 0 bases, with 12 bases sitting between them. The CDR3 length is 16 residues. The germline CDR1 and CDR2 sequences are SNHLY and FYNNEI. The clonotype originates from a human donor who received a combined kidney and bone marrow transplant. This sample comprised CD8+ T cells from blood, obtained before the transplant. The rearrangement links TRBV2 to TRBJ2-1; possible D gene TRBD2, 5 bases. For the CDR3, the DNA is TGTGCCAGCAGTGAGAGCGGCATGAGCTCCTACAATGAGCAGTTCTTC. This gives the protein CASSESGMSSYNEQFF.